This note documents a single T cell receptor beta chain sequence. Its antigen is as yet unknown. CDR3 length equals 15 residues. V lost 4 bases, J lost 1 base, and 4 bases stayed unmatched. Germline CDR1 and CDR2: LGHNA and YNFKEQ. Donors uniformly comprised healthy Caucasians. This entry belongs to a study of identical twins. Carrying unique molecular identifiers, the cDNA also gained a universal primer site through template switching. From the 5' RACE reads, TCRdb called clonotypes with MiXCR, one entry per CDR3 protein. The data hold a few hundred thousand distinct CDR3 sequences, with approximately 10% observed a single time. Findings and limits, study-wide: Fewer insertions marked abundant cord blood beta clonotypes; young adult naive trended weakly, memory not at all. It was cross-sectional statistical analysis, not following the same donors, that the conclusions relied on.

The same sample was also used in a study of yellow fever vaccine responses in identical twins.

The specimen was PBMCs. This clonotype was obtained from a woman younger than 35 in good health. J is TRBJ1-5 and V is TRBV4-2; 7 nucleotides agree with TRBD1. CDR3 DNA sequence: TGTGCCAGCAGCCTAGAGGGGGCGAGCAATCAGCCCCAGCATTTT. This encodes CASSLEGASNQPQHF.